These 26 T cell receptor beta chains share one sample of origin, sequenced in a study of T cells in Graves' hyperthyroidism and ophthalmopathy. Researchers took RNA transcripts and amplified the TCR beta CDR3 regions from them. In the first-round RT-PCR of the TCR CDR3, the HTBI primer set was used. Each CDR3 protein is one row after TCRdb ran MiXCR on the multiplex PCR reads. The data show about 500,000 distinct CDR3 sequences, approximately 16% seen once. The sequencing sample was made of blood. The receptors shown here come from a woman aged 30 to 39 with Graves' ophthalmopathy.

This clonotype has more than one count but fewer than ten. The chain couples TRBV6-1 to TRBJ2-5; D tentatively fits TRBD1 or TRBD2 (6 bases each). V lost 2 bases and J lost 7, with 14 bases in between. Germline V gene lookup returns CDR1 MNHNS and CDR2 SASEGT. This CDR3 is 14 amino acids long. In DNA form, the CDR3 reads TGTGCCAGCAGTGAACCCAGGGGCGGGGTGACCCAGTACTTC. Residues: CASSEPRGGVTQYF.

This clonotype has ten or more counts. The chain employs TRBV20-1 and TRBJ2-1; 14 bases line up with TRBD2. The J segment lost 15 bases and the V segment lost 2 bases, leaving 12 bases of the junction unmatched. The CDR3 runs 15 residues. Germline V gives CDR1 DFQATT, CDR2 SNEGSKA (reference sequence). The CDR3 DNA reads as TGCAGTGCTAGACCGGGACTAGCGGGAGTCTCGGTGGGGTTCTTC. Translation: CSARPGLAGVSVGFF.

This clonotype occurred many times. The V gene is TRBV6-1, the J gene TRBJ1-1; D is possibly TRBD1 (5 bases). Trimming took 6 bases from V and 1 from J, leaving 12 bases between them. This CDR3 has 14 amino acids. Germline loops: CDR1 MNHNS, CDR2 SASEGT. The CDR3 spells CASSWGLRNTEAFF. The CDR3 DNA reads TGTGCCAGCAGCTGGGGACTTCGGAACACTGAAGCTTTCTTT.

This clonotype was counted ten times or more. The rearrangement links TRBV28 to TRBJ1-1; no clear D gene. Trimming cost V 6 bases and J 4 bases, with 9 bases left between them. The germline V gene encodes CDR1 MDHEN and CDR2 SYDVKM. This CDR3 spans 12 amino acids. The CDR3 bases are TGTGCCAGCAGGGTAGCAATCACTGAAGCTTTCTTT. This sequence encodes CASRVAITEAFF.

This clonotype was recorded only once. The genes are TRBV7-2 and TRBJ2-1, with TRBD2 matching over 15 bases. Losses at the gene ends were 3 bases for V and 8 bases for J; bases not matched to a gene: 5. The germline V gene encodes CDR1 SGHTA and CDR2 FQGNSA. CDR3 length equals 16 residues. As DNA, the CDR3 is TGTGCCAGCAGCTTGTGGGGACTAGCGGGAGGTTATGAGCAGTTCTTC. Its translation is CASSLWGLAGGYEQFF.

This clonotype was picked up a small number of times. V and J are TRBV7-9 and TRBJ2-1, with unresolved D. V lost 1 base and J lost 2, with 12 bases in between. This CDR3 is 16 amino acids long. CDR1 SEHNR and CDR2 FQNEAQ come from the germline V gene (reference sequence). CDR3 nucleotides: TGTGCCAGCAGCTTAGAGGCTAGTAACCCCTACAATGAGCAGTTCTTC. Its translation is CASSLEASNPYNEQFF.

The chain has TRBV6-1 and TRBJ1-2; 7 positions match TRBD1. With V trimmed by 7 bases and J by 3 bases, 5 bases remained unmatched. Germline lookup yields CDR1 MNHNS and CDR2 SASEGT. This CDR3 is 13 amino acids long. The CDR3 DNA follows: TGTGCCAGCACCGACGACAGGGACTATGGCTACACCTTC. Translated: CASTDDRDYGYTF.

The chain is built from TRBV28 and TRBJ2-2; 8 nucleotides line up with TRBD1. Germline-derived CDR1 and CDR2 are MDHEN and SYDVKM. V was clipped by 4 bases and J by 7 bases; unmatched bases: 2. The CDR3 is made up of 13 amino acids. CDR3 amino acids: CASSWDRNGELFF. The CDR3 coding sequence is TGTGCCAGCAGTTGGGACAGGAACGGGGAGCTGTTTTTT.

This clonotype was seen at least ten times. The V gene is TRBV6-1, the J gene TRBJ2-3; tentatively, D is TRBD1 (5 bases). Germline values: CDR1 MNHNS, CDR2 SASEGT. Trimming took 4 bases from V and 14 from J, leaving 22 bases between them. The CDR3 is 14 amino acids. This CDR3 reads CASSVQGTHRNGYF. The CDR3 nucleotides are TGTGCCAGCAGTGTTCAGGGCACCCACAGAAACGGGTATTTT.

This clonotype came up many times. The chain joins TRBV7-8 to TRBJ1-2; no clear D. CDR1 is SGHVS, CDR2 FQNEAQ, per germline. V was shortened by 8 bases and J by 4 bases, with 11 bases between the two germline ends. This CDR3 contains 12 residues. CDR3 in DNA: TGTGCCAGCTCATCGGGTGCCTATGGCTACACCTTC. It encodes CASSSGAYGYTF. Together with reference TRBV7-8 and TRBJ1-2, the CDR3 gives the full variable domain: GAGVSQSPRYKVAKRGQDVALRCDPISGHVSLFWYQQALGQGPEFLTYFQNEAQLDKSGLPSDRFFAERPEGSVSTLKIQRTQQEDSAVYLCASSSGAYGYTFGSGTRLTVV.

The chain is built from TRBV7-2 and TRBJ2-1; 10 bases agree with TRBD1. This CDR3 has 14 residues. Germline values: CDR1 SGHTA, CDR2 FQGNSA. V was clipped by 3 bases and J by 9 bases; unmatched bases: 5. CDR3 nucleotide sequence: TGTGCCAGCAGCTTCGACAGGGGGCCCGGTGAGCAGTTCTTC. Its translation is CASSFDRGPGEQFF.

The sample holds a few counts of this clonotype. The CDR3 nucleotides read TGTGCCAGCAGCGAACTAGCGTCCCACAATGAGCAGTTCTTC. It encodes CASSELASHNEQFF. The genes are TRBV6-2 or TRBV6-3 and TRBJ2-1; 7 positions agree with TRBD2. V lost 6 bases and J lost 5; bases outside the gene matches: 7. This CDR3 comprises 14 residues. The germline V gene encodes CDR1 MNHEY and CDR2 SVGEGT.

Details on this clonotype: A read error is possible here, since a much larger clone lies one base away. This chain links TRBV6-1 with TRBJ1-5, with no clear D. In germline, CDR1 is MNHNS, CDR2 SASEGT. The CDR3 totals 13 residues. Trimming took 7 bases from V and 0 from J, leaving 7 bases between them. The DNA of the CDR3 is TGTGCCAGCAATTACAATAGCAATCAGCCCCAGCATTTT. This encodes CASNYNSNQPQHF.

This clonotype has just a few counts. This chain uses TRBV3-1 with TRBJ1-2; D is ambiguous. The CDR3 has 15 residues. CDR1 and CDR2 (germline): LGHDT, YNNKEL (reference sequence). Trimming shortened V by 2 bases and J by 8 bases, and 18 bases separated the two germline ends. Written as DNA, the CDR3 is TGTGCCAGCAGCCAAATGGGTACCTTTCGTAGGGGCTACACCTTC. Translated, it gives CASSQMGTFRRGYTF.

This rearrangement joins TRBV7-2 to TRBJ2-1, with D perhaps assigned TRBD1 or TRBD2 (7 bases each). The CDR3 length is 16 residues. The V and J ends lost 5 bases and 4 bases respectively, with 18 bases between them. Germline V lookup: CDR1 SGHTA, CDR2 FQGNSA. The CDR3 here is CASSQGGGTTYNEQFF. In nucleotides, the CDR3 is TGTGCCAGCAGCCAGGGGGGGGGGACGACTTACAATGAGCAGTTCTTC. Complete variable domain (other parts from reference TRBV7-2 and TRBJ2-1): GAGVSQSPSNKVTEKGKDVELRCDPISGHTALYWYRQSLGQGLEFLIYFQGNSAPDKSGLPSDRFSAERTGGSVSTLTIQRTQQEDSAVYLCASSQGGGTTYNEQFFGPGTRLTVL.

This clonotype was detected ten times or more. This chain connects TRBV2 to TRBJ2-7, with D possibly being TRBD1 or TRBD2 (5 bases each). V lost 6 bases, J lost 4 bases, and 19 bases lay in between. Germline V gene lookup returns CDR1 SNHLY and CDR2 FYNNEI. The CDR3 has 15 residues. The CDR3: CASRGFRDPLYEQYF. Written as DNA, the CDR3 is TGTGCCAGCAGAGGGTTCCGGGACCCTTTATACGAGCAGTACTTC.

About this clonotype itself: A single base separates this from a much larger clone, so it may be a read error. CDR3 protein: CASKWRGDNEQFF. The CDR3, as DNA: TGTGCCAGCAAATGGCGGGGCGACAATGAGCAGTTCTTC. V and J are TRBV28 and TRBJ2-1; the D gene is possibly TRBD2 (6 bases). V gave up 7 bases and J gave up 5 bases, with 12 bases separating them. Germline CDR1 reads MDHEN; CDR2 reads SYDVKM. CDR3 length equals 13 residues. Full variable domain (outside the CDR3, taken from reference TRBV28 and TRBJ2-1): DVKVTQSSRYLVKRTGEKVFLECVQDMDHENMFWYRQDPGLGLRLIYFSYDVKMKEKGDIPEGYSVSREKKERFSLILESASTNQTSMYLCASKWRGDNEQFFGPGTRLTVL.

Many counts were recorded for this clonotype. The CDR3 coding sequence is TGTGCCAGCAGTTTGGGGTCGCAGGGGAAGAGCTACACCTTC. Translated, it gives CASSLGSQGKSYTF. The chain employs TRBV28 and TRBJ1-2; maybe TRBD1 (6 bases). The germline V gene encodes CDR1 MDHEN and CDR2 SYDVKM. This CDR3 comprises 14 residues. Trimming removed 3 bases at V and 9 bases at J, with 17 bases between.

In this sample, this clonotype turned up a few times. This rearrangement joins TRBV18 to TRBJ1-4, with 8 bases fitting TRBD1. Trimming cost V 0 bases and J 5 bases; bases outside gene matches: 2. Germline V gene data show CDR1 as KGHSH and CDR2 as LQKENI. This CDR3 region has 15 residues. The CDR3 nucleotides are TGTGCCAGCTCACCACCCGACAGGGGCAATGAAAAACTGTTTTTT. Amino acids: CASSPPDRGNEKLFF.

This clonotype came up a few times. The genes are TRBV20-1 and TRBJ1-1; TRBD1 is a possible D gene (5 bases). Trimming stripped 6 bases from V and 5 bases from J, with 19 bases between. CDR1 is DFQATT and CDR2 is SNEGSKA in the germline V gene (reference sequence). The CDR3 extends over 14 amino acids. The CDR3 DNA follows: TGCAGTGCCTTAAGGTTCGGGGCCAGTACTGAAGCTTTCTTT. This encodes CSALRFGASTEAFF.

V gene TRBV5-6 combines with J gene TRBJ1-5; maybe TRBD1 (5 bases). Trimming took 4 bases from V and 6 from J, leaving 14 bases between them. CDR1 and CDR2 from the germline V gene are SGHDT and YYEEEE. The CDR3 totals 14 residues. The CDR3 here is CASSPGGVGQPQHF. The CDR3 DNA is TGTGCCAGCAGCCCGGGGGGGGTGGGTCAGCCCCAGCATTTT. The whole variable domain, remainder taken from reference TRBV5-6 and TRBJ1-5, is DAGVTQSPTHLIKTRGQQVTLRCSPKSGHDTVSWYQQALGQGPQFIFQYYEEEERQRGNFPDRFSGHQFPNYSSELNVNALLLGDSALYLCASSPGGVGQPQHFGDGTRLSIL.

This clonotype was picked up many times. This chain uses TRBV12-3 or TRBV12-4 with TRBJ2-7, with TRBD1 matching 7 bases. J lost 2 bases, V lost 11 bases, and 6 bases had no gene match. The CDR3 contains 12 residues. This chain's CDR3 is CASRQGAYEQYF. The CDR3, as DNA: TGTGCCTCCAGGCAGGGGGCCTACGAGCAGTACTTC.

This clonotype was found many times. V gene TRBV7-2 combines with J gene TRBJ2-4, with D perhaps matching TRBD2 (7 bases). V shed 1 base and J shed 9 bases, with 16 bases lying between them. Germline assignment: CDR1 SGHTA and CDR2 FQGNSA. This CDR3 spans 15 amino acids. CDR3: CASSLVGGRYGIQYF. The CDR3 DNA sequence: TGTGCCAGCAGCTTAGTCGGGGGGCGATACGGCATTCAGTACTTC.

The CDR3 region is CATSSEEGSDNEQFF. The CDR3 coding sequence is TGTGCCACCAGCAGTGAGGAGGGGTCCGACAATGAGCAGTTCTTC. This sequence joins TRBV15 and TRBJ2-1; D is perhaps TRBD2 (6 bases). V was clipped by 3 bases and J by 5 bases, with 14 bases between them. Germline V lookup: CDR1 LNHNV, CDR2 YYDKDF (reference sequence). CDR3 size: 15 residues.

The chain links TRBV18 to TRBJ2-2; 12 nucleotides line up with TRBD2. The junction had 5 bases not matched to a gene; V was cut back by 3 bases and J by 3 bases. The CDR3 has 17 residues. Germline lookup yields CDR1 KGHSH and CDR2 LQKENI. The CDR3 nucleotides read TGTGCCAGCTCACCCCGACTAGCGGGAGTTCACACCGGGGAGCTGTTTTTT. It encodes CASSPRLAGVHTGELFF.

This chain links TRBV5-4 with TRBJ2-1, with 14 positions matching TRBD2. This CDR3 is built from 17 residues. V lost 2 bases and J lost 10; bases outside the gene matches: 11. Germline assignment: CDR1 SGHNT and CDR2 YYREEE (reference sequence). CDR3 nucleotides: TGTGCCAGCAGCTTACCGACTAGCGGGAGGGCCCTTTGGGAGCAGTTCTTC. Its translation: CASSLPTSGRALWEQFF.